The following is a TCR beta chain sequence with its context. These data belong to a study of T cell responses to AZD1222 COVID-19 vaccine. Only in-frame clones appear in the TCRdb table, and some are missing; sequencing was by immunoSEQ multiplex PCR. Of 70,000 to 95,000 clones in the sample, about 84% were seen once. Sequencing used peripheral blood, obtained on day 0 of AZD1222 vaccination. The source is an adult in good health.

The DNA of the CDR3 is TGTGCCAGCAGCGCCCCCTCGGGGCAGGGCGATTCCAATCAGCCCCAGCATTTT. Its translation: CASSAPSGQGDSNQPQHF. V and J are TRBV9 and TRBJ1-5, with D perhaps matching TRBD1 (5 bases). This CDR3 has 18 amino acids. Between the trimmed V and J ends, which lost 3 bases and 3 bases, there was a span of 22 bases. CDR1 SGDLS and CDR2 YYNGEE come from the germline V gene. Filled out from reference TRBV9 and TRBJ1-5, the complete variable domain reads DSGVTQTPKHLITATGQRVTLRCSPRSGDLSVYWYQQSLDQGLQFLIQYYNGEERAKGNILERFSAQQFPDLHSELNLSSLELGDSALYFCASSAPSGQGDSNQPQHFGDGTRLSIL.